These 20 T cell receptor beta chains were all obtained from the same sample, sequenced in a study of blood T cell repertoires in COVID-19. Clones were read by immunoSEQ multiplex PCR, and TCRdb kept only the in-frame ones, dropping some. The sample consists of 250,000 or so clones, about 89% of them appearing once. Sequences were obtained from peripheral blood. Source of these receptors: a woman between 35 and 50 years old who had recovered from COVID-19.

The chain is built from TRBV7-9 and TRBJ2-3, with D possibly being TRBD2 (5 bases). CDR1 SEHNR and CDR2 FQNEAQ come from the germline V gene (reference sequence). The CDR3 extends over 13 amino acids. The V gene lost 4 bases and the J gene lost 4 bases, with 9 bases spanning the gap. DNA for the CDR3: TGTGCCAGCAGCTCCGCCGGGGCAGATACGCAGTATTTT. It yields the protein CASSSAGADTQYF.

The CDR3 nucleotides are TGTGCCAGCAGTCTAAACCAAGAGACCCAGTACTTC. Translating it yields CASSLNQETQYF. J is TRBJ2-5 and V is TRBV2; D is uncertain. The CDR3 consists of 12 residues. V shed 5 bases and J shed 0 bases, with 4 bases lying between them. From germline, CDR1 is SNHLY and CDR2 FYNNEI.

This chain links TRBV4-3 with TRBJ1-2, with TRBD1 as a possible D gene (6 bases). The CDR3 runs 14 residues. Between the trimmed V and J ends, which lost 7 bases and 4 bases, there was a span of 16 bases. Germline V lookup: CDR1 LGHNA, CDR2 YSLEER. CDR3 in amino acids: CASTSTRGSYGYTF. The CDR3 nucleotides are TGCGCCAGCACCAGTACAAGGGGGAGCTATGGCTACACCTTC.

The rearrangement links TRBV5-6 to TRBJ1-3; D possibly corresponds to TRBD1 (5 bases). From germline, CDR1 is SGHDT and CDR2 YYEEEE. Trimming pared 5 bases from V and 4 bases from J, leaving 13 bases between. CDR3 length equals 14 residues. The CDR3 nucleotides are TGTGCCAGCAGGTCCCGGGGGTCCGGAAACACCATATATTTT. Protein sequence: CASRSRGSGNTIYF.

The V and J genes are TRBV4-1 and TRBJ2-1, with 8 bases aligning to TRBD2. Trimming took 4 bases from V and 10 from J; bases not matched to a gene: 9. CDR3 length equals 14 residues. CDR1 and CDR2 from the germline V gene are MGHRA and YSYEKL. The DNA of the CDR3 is TGCGCCAGCAGCCTAGCGGGACCCCCCCCCGAGCAGTTCTTC. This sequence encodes CASSLAGPPPEQFF.

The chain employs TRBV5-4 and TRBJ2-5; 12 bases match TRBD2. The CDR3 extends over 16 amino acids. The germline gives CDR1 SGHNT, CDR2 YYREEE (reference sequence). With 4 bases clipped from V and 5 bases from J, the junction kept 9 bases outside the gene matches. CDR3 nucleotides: TGTGCCAGCAGCCCCGGACTAGCGGGGACGCGGGAGACCCAGTACTTC. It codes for CASSPGLAGTRETQYF.

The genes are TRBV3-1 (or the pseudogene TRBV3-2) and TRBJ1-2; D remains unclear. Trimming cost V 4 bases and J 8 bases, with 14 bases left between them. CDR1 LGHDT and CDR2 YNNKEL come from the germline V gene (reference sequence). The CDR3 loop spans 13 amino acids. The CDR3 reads CASSPLWAPGYTF. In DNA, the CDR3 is TGTGCCAGCAGCCCACTTTGGGCTCCGGGCTACACCTTC.

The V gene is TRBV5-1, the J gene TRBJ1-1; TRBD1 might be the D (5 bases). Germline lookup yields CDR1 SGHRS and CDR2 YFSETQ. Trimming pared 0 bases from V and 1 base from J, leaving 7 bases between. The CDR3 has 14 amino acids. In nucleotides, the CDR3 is TGCGCCAGCAGCTTGGACAGGCCGAACACTGAAGCTTTCTTT. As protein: CASSLDRPNTEAFF.

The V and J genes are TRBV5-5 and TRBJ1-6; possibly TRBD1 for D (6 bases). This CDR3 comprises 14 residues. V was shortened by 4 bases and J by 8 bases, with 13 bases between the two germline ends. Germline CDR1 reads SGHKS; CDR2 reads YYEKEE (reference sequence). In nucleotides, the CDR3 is TGTGCCAGCAGCCCCCAGACAGGCCATTCACCCCTCCACTTT. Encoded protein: CASSPQTGHSPLHF.

For the CDR3, the DNA is TGTGCCAGCAGTGAAGCGCTTTGGACAGGAAATAATTACGAGCAGTACTTC. It specifies CASSEALWTGNNYEQYF. The chain is built from TRBV6-1 and TRBJ2-7; 7 nucleotides match TRBD1. CDR3 length: 17 amino acids. Germline CDR1 reads MNHNS; CDR2 reads SASEGT. V shed 0 bases and J 4 bases; nucleotides not matched to a gene: 12.

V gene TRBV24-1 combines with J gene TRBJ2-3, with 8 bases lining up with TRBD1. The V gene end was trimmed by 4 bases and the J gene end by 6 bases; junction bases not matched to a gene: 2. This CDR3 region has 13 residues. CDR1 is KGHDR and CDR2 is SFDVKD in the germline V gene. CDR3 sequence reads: CATSDGDRDTQYF. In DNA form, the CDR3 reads TGTGCCACCAGTGACGGGGACAGGGATACGCAGTATTTT.

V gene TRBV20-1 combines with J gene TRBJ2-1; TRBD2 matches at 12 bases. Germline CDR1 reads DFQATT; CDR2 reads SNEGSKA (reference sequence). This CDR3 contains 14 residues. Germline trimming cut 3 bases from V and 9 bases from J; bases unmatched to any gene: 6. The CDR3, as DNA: TGCAGTGCTAGTTCTAGCGGGGGGGCCACTGAGCAGTTCTTC. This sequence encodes CSASSSGGATEQFF.

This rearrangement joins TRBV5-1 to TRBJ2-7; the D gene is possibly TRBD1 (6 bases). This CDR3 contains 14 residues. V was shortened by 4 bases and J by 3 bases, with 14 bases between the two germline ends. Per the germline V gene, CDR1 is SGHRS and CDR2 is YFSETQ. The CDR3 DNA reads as TGCGCCAGCAGCCCCCGACAGGTTTACTACGAGCAGTACTTC. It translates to CASSPRQVYYEQYF.

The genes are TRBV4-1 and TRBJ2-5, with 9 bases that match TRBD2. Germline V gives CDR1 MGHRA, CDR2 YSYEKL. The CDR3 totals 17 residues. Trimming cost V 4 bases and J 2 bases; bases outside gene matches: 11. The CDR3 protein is CASSLRRGAGGQETQYF. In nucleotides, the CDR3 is TGCGCCAGCAGCCTTAGACGTGGGGCGGGGGGGCAAGAGACCCAGTACTTC.

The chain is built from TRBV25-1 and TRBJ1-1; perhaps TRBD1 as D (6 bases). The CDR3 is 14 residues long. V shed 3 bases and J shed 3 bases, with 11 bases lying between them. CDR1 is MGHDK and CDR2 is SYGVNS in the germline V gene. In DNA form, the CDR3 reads TGTGCCAGCAGTGACACAGGGTGGGACACTGAAGCTTTCTTT. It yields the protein CASSDTGWDTEAFF.

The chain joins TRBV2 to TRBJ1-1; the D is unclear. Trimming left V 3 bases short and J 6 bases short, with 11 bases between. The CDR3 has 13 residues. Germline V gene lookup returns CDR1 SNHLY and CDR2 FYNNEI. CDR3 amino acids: CASSDEVLAEAFF. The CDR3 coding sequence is TGTGCCAGCAGTGATGAGGTTTTGGCTGAAGCTTTCTTT.

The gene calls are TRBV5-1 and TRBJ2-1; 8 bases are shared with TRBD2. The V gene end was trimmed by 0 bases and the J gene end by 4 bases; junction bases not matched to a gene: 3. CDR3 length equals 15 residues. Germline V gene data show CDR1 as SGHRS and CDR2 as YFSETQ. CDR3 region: CASSLVGGDYNEQFF. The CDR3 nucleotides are TGCGCCAGCAGCTTGGTCGGGGGGGATTACAATGAGCAGTTCTTC.

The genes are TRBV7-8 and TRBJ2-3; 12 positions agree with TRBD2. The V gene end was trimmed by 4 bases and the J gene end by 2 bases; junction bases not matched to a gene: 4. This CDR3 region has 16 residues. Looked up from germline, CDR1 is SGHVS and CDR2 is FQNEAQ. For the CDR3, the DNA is TGTGCCAGCAGCTCGGCTAGCGGGGGGGCCACAGATACGCAGTATTTT. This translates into CASSSASGGATDTQYF.

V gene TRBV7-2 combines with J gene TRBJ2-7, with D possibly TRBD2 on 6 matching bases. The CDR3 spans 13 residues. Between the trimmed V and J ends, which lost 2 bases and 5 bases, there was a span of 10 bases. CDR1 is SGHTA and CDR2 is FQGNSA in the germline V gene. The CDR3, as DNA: TGTGCCAGCAGCTTAAGACTAGGAAACGAGCAGTACTTC. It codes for CASSLRLGNEQYF. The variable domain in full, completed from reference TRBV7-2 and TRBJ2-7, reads GAGVSQSPSNKVTEKGKDVELRCDPISGHTALYWYRQSLGQGLEFLIYFQGNSAPDKSGLPSDRFSAERTGGSVSTLTIQRTQQEDSAVYLCASSLRLGNEQYFGPGTRLTVT.

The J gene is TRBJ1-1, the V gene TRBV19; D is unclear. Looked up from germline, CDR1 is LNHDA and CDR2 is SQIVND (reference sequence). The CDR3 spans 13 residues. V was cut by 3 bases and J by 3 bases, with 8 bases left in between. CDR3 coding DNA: TGTGCCAGTAGTATGCGAGGGTACACTGAAGCTTTCTTT. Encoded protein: CASSMRGYTEAFF.